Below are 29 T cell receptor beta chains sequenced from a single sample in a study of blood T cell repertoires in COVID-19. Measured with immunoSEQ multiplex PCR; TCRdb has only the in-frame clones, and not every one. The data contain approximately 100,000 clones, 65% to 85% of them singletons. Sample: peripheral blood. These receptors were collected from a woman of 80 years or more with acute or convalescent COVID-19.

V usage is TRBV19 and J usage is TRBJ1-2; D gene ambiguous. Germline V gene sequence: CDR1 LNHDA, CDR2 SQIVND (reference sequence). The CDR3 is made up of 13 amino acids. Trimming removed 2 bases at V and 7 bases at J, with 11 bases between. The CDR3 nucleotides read TGTGCCAGTAGTATAAATAGTTTCGGTGGCTACACCTTC. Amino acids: CASSINSFGGYTF.

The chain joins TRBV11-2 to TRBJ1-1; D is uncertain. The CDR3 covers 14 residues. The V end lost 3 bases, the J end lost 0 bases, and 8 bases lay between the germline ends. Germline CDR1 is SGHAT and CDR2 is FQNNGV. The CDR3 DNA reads TGTGCCAGCAGCTTTCTAGACCTGAACACTGAAGCTTTCTTT. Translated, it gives CASSFLDLNTEAFF.

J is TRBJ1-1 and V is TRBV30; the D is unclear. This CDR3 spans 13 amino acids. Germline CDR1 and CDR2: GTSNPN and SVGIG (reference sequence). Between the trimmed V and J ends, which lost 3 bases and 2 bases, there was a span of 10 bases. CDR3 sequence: CAWRVSVNTEAFF. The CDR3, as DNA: TGTGCCTGGAGAGTTTCAGTCAACACTGAAGCTTTCTTT.

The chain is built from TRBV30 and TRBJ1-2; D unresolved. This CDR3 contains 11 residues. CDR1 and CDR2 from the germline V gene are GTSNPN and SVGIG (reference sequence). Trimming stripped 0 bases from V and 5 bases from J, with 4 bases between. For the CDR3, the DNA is TGTGCCTGGAGTGTGAGTTATGGCTACACCTTC. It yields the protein CAWSVSYGYTF.

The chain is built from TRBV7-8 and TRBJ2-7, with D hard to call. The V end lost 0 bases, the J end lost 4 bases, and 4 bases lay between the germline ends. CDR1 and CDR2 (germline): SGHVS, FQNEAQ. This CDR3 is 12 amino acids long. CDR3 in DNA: TGTGCCAGCAGCTTAGCCCCTTACGAGCAGTACTTC. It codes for CASSLAPYEQYF.

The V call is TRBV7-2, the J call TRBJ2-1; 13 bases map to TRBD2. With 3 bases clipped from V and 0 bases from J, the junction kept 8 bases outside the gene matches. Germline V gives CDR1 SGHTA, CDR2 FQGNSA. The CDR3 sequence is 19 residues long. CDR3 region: CASSFGLAGAGLSYNEQFF. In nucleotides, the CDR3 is TGTGCCAGCAGCTTCGGACTAGCGGGGGCCGGCCTCTCCTACAATGAGCAGTTCTTC.

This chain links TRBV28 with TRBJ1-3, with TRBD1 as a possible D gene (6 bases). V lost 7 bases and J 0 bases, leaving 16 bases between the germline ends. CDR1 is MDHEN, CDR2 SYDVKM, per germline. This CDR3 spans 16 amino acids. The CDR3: CASNPGGPSSGNTIYF. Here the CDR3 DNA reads TGTGCCAGCAATCCGGGGGGGCCGAGCTCTGGAAACACCATATATTTT.

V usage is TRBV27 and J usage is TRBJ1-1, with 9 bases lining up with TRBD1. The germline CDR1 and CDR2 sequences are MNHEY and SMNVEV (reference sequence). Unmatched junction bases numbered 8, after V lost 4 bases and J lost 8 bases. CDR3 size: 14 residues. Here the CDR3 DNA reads TGTGCCAGCAGTTCGGACAGGGGAGGCTCAGAAGCTTTCTTT. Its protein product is CASSSDRGGSEAFF.

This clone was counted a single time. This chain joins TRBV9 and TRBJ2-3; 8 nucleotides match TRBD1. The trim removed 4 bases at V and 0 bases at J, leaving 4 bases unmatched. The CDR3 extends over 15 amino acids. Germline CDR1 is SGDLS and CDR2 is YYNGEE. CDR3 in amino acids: CASSLRQGSTDTQYF. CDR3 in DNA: TGTGCCAGCAGCCTGCGACAGGGGAGCACAGATACGCAGTATTTT.

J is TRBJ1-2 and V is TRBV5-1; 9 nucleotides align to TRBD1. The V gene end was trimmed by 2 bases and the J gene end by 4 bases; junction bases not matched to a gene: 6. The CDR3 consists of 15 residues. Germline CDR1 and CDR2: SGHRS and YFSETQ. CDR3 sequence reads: CASSLGTGTSYGYTF. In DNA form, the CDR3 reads TGCGCCAGCAGCTTAGGGACAGGGACATCCTATGGCTACACCTTC.

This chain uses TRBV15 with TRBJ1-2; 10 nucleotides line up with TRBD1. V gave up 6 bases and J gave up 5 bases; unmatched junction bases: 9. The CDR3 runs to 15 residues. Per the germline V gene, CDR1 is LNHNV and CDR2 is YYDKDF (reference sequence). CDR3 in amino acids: CATRSGQGGVYGYTF. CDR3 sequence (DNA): TGTGCCACCAGATCTGGACAGGGGGGGGTATATGGCTACACCTTC.

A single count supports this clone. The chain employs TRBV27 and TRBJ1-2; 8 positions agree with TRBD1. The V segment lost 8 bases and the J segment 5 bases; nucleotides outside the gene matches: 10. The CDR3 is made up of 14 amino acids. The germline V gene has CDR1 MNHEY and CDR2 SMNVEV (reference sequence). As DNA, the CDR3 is TGTGCCAGCTCGTACGGACAGGGAAGGTATGGCTACACCTTC. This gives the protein CASSYGQGRYGYTF.

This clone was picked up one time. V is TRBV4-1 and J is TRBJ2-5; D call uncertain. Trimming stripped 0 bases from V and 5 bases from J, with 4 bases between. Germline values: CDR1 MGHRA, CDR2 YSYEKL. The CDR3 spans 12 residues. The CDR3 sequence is CASSQERETQYF. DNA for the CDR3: TGCGCCAGCAGCCAAGAGAGGGAGACCCAGTACTTC.

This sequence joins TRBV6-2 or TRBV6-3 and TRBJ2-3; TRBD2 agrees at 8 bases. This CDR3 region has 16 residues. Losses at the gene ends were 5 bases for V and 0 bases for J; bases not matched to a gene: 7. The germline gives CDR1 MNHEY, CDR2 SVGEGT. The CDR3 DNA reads TGTGCCAGCAGTGACCGAACGGGGGGGAGCACAGATACGCAGTATTTT. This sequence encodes CASSDRTGGSTDTQYF.

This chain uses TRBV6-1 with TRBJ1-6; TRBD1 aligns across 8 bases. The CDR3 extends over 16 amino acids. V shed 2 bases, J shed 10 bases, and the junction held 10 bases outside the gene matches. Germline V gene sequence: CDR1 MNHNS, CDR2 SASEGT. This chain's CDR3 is CASSEYFGQGDSPLHF. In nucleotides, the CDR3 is TGTGCCAGCAGTGAATACTTTGGACAGGGAGACTCACCCCTCCACTTT.

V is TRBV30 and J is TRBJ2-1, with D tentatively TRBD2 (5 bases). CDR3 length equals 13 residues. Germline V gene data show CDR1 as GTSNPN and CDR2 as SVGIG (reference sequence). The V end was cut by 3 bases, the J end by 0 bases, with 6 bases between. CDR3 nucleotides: TGTGCCTGGAGGGGGAGCTCCTACAATGAGCAGTTCTTC. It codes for CAWRGSSYNEQFF. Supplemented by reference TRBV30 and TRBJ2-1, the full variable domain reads SQTIHQWPATLVQPVGSPLSLECTVEGTSNPNLYWYRQAAGRGLQLLFYSVGIGQISSEVPQNLSASRPQDRQFILSSKKLLLSDSGFYLCAWRGSSYNEQFFGPGTRLTVL.

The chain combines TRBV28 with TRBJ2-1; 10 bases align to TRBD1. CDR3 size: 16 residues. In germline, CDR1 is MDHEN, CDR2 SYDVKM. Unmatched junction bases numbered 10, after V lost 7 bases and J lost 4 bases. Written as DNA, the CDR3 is TGTGCCAGCAAACCCCCGACAGGGGGCAAATACAATGAGCAGTTCTTC. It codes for CASKPPTGGKYNEQFF.

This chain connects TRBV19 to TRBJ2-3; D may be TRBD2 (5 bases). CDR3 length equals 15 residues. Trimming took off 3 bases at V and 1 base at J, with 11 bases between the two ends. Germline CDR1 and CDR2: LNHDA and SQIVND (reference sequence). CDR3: CASSMTTDRTDTQYF. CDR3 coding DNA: TGTGCCAGTAGTATGACTACCGATCGCACAGATACGCAGTATTTT.

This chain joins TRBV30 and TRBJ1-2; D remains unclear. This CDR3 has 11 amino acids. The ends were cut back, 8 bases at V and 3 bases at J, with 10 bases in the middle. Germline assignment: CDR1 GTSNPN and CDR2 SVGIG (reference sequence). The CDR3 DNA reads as TGTGCCCTCGGGCGGGACTATGGCTACACCTTC. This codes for CALGRDYGYTF.

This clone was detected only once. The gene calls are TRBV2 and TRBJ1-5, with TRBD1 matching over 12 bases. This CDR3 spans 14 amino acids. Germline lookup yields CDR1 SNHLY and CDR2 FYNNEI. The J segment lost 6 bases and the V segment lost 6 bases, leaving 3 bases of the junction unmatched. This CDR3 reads CASRGTGGSQPQHF. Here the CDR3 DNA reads TGTGCCAGCAGAGGGACAGGGGGCTCTCAGCCCCAGCATTTT.

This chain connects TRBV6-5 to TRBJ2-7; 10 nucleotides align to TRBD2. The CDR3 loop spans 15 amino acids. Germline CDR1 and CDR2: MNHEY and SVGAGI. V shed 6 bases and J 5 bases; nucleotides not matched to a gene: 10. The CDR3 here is CASRIGGLALHEQYF. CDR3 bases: TGTGCCAGCAGAATAGGGGGACTAGCGCTCCACGAGCAGTACTTC.

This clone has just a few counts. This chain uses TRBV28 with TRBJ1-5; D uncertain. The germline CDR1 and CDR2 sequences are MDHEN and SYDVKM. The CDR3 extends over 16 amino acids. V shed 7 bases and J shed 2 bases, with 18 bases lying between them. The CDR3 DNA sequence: TGTGCCAGCACACCGTGGACGGGAGGCGGCAATCAGCCCCAGCATTTT. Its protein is CASTPWTGGGNQPQHF.

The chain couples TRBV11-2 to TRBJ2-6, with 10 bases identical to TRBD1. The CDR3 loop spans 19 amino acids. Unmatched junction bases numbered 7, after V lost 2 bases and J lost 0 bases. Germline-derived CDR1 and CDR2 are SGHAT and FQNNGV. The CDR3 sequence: CASSLRTTGGASGANVLTF. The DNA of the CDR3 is TGTGCCAGCAGCTTAAGGACGACAGGGGGCGCCTCTGGGGCCAACGTCCTGACTTTC.

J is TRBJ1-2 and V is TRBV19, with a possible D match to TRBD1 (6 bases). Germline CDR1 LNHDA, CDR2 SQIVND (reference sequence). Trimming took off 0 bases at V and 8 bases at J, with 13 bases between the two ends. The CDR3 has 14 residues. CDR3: CASSIEGRGYGYTF. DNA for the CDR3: TGTGCCAGTAGTATAGAAGGCAGGGGATACGGCTACACCTTC.

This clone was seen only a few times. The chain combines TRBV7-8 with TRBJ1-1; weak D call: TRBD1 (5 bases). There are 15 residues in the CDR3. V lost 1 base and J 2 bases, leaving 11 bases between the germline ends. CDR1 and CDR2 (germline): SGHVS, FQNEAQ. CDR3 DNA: TGTGCCAGCAGCTTAGGACAGTCCGTAAACACTGAAGCTTTCTTT. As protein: CASSLGQSVNTEAFF.

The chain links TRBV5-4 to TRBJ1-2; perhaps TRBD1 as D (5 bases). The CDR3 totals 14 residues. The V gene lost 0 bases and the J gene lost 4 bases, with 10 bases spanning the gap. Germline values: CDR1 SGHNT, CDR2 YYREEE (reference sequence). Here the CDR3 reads CASSLAGGTYGYTF. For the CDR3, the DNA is TGTGCCAGCAGCTTGGCCGGGGGGACCTATGGCTACACCTTC. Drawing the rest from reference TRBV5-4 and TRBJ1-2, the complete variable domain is ETGVTQSPTHLIKTRGQQVTLRCSSQSGHNTVSWYQQALGQGPQFIFQYYREEENGRGNFPPRFSGLQFPNYSSELNVNALELDDSALYLCASSLAGGTYGYTFGSGTRLTVV.

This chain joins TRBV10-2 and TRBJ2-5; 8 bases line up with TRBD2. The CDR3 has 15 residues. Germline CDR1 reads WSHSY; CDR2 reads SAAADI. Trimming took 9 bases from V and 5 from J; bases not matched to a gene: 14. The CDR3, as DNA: TGCGCCAGTGCCCTAGGTCGGGGGGGTGTCGAGACCCAGTACTTC. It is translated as CASALGRGGVETQYF.

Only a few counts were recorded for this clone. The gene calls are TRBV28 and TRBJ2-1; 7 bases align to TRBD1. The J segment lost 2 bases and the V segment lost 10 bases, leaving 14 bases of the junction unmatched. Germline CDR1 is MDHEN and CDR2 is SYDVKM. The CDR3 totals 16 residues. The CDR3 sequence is CATIGGEGSPYNEQFF. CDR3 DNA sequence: TGTGCCACCATAGGGGGCGAGGGGAGTCCCTACAATGAGCAGTTCTTC.

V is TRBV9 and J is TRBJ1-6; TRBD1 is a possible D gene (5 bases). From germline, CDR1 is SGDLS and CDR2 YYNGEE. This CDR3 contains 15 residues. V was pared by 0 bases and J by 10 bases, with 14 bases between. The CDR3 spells CASSVDPERGSPLHF. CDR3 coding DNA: TGTGCCAGCAGCGTAGATCCGGAGCGGGGGTCACCCCTCCACTTT.